This T cell receptor (beta chain) was sequenced for a study of shared clonotypes between healthy human individuals. In the study's own analysis: Filtering differed, since immunoSEQ gave only junction sequences and no quality scores. Repertoires were generated with immunoSEQ multiplex PCR, while TCRdb's copy carries only in-frame clones and drops some. D and trimming were read from the DNA, whereas the V and J calls and clone size are those reported in that table. The sample lists hundreds of thousands of clones; less than 85% were seen once. Notes on the study in general: Naive subsets generally had larger estimated richness than memory subsets.

Remarks on this clone: The antigen is undetermined.

Germline V gene sequence: CDR1 SQVTM, CDR2 ANQGSEA. This CDR3 region has 14 residues. V lost 7 bases to trimming and J lost 0 bases, with 13 bases between them. The clonotype was recovered from a woman under 40 in good health. The chain combines TRBV29-1 with TRBJ1-3, with D perhaps TRBD1 (6 bases). Sample: memory CD4+ T cells sorted from blood. The subset was: CD45RA-negative fraction. The CDR3 protein is CSATPQGSGNTIYF. The CDR3 nucleotides read TGCAGCGCCACCCCACAGGGCTCTGGAAACACCATATATTTT.